The next 5 T cell receptor beta chains were all read from a single sample in a study of breast tumors, draining lymph nodes, adjacent tissues. TCRdb re-analysed the multiplex PCR reads in MiXCR, keeping a single row per CDR3 protein. The sample includes some 65,000 distinct CDR3 sequences, approximately 45% of them seen just once. The sample was breast tumor tissue. The receptors were sampled from a female donor with breast cancer. Some clones in this sample may be carry-over from other donors' samples.

This clonotype was counted many times. V and J are TRBV6-5 and TRBJ1-2; perhaps TRBD1 as D (6 bases). V was cut by 3 bases and J by 5 bases, with 19 bases left in between. The germline gives CDR1 MNHEY, CDR2 SVGAGI. The CDR3 totals 16 residues. The CDR3: CASSYGPTGLGYGYTF. As DNA, the CDR3 is TGTGCCAGCAGTTATGGCCCCACAGGGCTGGGGTATGGCTACACCTTC.

This clonotype was detected ten times or more. V usage is TRBV7-9 and J usage is TRBJ2-7, with 7 nucleotides matching TRBD1. Trimming removed 5 bases from V and 2 bases from J; junction bases left unmatched: 6. The CDR3 spans 14 residues. Germline values: CDR1 SEHNR, CDR2 FQNEAQ (reference sequence). The DNA of the CDR3 is TGTGCCAGCAGCGGACGGACAGGAACCTACGAGCAGTACTTC. As protein: CASSGRTGTYEQYF.

Concerning this clonotype: Its ends do not fully match the called genes, so a read error is possible. The chain combines TRBV7-8 with TRBJ1-3, with D perhaps matching TRBD1 (6 bases). This CDR3 is built from 17 residues. Germline CDR1 reads SGHVS; CDR2 reads FQNEAQ. CDR3 coding DNA: TGTGCCAGCAGCCAGGGGACGGGGAGTTACTCTGGAAACACCATATCTTTT. This gives the protein CASSQGTGSYSGNTISF.

This clonotype was seen ten or more times. The chain joins TRBV18 to TRBJ2-1; 9 bases match TRBD2. The trim removed 3 bases at V and 9 bases at J, leaving 6 bases unmatched. CDR1 is KGHSH and CDR2 is LQKENI in the germline V gene. The CDR3 length is 14 residues. Here the CDR3 reads CASSPSSGSTEQFF. The CDR3 nucleotides read TGTGCCAGCTCACCGAGTAGCGGGAGTACTGAGCAGTTCTTC.

The table lists this clonotype with a count of one. The chain joins TRBV20-1 to TRBJ1-5; possible D gene TRBD1, 5 bases. V shed 3 bases and J shed 7 bases, with 22 bases lying between them. The CDR3 spans 16 residues. Germline V gives CDR1 DFQATT, CDR2 SNEGSKA (reference sequence). The CDR3 region is CSARRSGGKSEQPQHF. CDR3 nucleotides: TGCAGTGCTAGGCGTAGCGGGGGGAAGAGCGAGCAGCCCCAGCATTTT.